These 27 T cell receptor beta chains originate from one sample sequenced in a study of early T cells in non-severe SARS-CoV-2 infection. A single record per CDR3 protein comes from TCRdb applying MiXCR to the 5' RACE reads. Among 50,000 to 60,000 distinct CDR3 sequences listed, around 9.3% were seen once. The sequencing used whole blood, collected at baseline. These receptors originate from an adult who was a healthcare worker with PCR-confirmed SARS-CoV-2 infection or an uninfected control (not recorded which).

This chain joins TRBV14 and TRBJ1-2; no reliable D call. This CDR3 is built from 15 residues. Trimming took 0 bases from V and 4 from J, leaving 12 bases between them. CDR1 is SGHDN and CDR2 is FVKESK in the germline V gene. The CDR3 nucleotides read TGTGCCAGCAGCCAAGAGCCCGCCGCGGTCTATGGCTACACCTTC. Amino acids: CASSQEPAAVYGYTF.

This clonotype was seen many times. The chain joins TRBV7-6 to TRBJ2-1, with TRBD2 identical over 13 bases. J gave up 10 bases and V 4 bases, and 4 bases lay outside the gene matches. This CDR3 contains 14 residues. Germline V CDR1 and CDR2: SGHVS, FNYEAQ. The CDR3 bases are TGTGCCAGCAGCTCCCGGACTAGCGGGGGAGAGCAGTTCTTC. Protein sequence: CASSSRTSGGEQFF.

Only a few counts were recorded for this clonotype. A read error may account for a junction end that differs from germline. The chain combines TRBV7-7 with TRBJ2-7; TRBD1 aligns across 7 bases. This CDR3 contains 16 residues. Germline lookup yields CDR1 SSHAT and CDR2 FNYEAQ (reference sequence). This chain's CDR3 is CASSSGQDHLMIEQYF. The CDR3 coding sequence is TGTGCTAGCAGCTCCGGACAGGATCACCTTATGATCGAGCAGTACTTC.

This clonotype rates as medium-sized. This chain joins TRBV7-2 and TRBJ2-1; D is unclear. This CDR3 is built from 15 residues. CDR1 is SGHTA, CDR2 FQGNSA, per germline. With 2 bases removed from V and 0 bases from J, the gap between germline ends came to 8 bases. CDR3 coding DNA: TGTGCCAGCAGCTTAATGCCGAGCTCCTACAATGAGCAGTTCTTC. Translating gives CASSLMPSSYNEQFF. Filled out from reference TRBV7-2 and TRBJ2-1, the complete variable domain reads GAGVSQSPSNKVTEKGKDVELRCDPISGHTALYWYRQSLGQGLEFLIYFQGNSAPDKSGLPSDRFSAERTGGSVSTLTIQRTQQEDSAVYLCASSLMPSSYNEQFFGPGTRLTVL.

This clonotype has just a few counts. This chain links TRBV3-1 with TRBJ2-1, with a tentative D call TRBD1 (5 bases). This CDR3 spans 15 amino acids. The V and J ends lost 0 bases and 6 bases respectively, with 12 bases between them. The germline V gene encodes CDR1 LGHDT and CDR2 YNNKEL (reference sequence). CDR3 in DNA: TGTGCCAGCAGCCAAGATACCAGGGTGGTCAATGAGCAGTTCTTC. Protein product: CASSQDTRVVNEQFF.

This clonotype was seen a few times. The chain employs TRBV2 and TRBJ1-5; 8 positions agree with TRBD1. J gave up 7 bases and V 6 bases, and 5 bases lay outside the gene matches. CDR1 SNHLY and CDR2 FYNNEI come from the germline V gene. The CDR3 totals 13 residues. The CDR3 nucleotides read TGTGCCAGCAGGACAGGGGAGAGGCAGCCCCAGCATTTT. As protein: CASRTGERQPQHF. The full variable domain, completed using reference TRBV2 and TRBJ1-5, is EPEVTQTPSHQVTQMGQEVILRCVPISNHLYFYWYRQILGQKVEFLVSFYNNEISEKSEIFDDQFSVERPDGSNFTLKIRSTKLEDSAMYFCASRTGERQPQHFGDGTRLSIL.

The sample holds many counts of this clonotype. The CDR3 coding sequence is TGTGCCAGCAGCTTAAGTTCCGGGACAGGGGAGACCCAGTACTTC. This codes for CASSLSSGTGETQYF. The genes are TRBV7-6 and TRBJ2-5; 9 positions agree with TRBD1. The junction had 6 bases not matched to a gene; V was cut back by 2 bases and J by 5 bases. This CDR3 is built from 15 residues. Germline V gene sequence: CDR1 SGHVS, CDR2 FNYEAQ.

The chain uses TRBV7-6 and TRBJ2-7; the D is unclear. The germline V gene encodes CDR1 SGHVS and CDR2 FNYEAQ. The CDR3 totals 12 residues. Trimming shortened V by 4 bases and J by 3 bases, and 7 bases separated the two germline ends. The DNA of the CDR3 is TGTGCCAGCAGCTCGGGCCTCTACGAGCAGTACTTC. As protein: CASSSGLYEQYF.

In this sample, this clonotype turned up many times. The V call is TRBV12-3 or TRBV12-4, the J call TRBJ1-1; 7 bases align to TRBD1. CDR3 length: 15 residues. The trim removed 4 bases at V and 0 bases at J, leaving 5 bases unmatched. The CDR3 nucleotides are TGTGCCAGCAGTTCCCGTGGGACAGTGAACACTGAAGCTTTCTTT. Translated: CASSSRGTVNTEAFF.

This clonotype was recorded at least ten times. The chain carries TRBV6-5 and TRBJ1-1, with TRBD1 matching over 7 bases. The CDR3 loop spans 13 amino acids. From germline, CDR1 is MNHEY and CDR2 SVGAGI. The V and J ends lost 6 bases and 3 bases, in that order; junction bases with no gene match: 4. DNA of the CDR3: TGTGCCAGCAGCCCAGACAGGGACACTGAAGCTTTCTTT. Its translation: CASSPDRDTEAFF.

This clonotype showed up many times. V gene TRBV6-1 combines with J gene TRBJ2-5; TRBD2 matches at 11 bases. The CDR3 has 15 amino acids. V was clipped by 2 bases and J by 5 bases; unmatched bases: 4. CDR1 is MNHNS, CDR2 SASEGT, per germline. The DNA for the CDR3 is TGTGCCAGCAGTGAAATAGCGGGGGGGCCGGAGACCCAGTACTTC. Translating it yields CASSEIAGGPETQYF.

The count of this clonotype is one. The rearrangement joins TRBV6-6 to TRBJ1-3; D ambiguous. Germline values: CDR1 MNHNY, CDR2 SVGAGI (reference sequence). The V and J ends lost 5 bases and 6 bases respectively, with 20 bases between them. The CDR3 length is 16 residues. The CDR3 protein is CASSPLIFVGSNTIYF. CDR3 bases: TGTGCCAGCAGTCCCCTTATCTTCGTGGGATCAAACACCATATATTTT.

CDR3 region: CASSNDRGHNNEQFF. The CDR3 DNA reads as TGTGCCAGCAGTAACGACAGGGGGCATAACAATGAGCAGTTCTTC. The chain employs TRBV2 and TRBJ2-1, with TRBD1 matching 10 bases. The junction had 6 bases not matched to a gene; V was cut back by 5 bases and J by 5 bases. The CDR3 extends over 15 amino acids. Germline assignment: CDR1 SNHLY and CDR2 FYNNEI.

There are many counts of this clonotype. The chain links TRBV4-1 to TRBJ1-5; the match to TRBD1 covers 7 bases. Germline CDR1 is MGHRA and CDR2 is YSYEKL. The CDR3 runs to 15 residues. V lost 1 base and J lost 5; bases outside the gene matches: 5. CDR3 sequence reads: CASSQVDRVDQPQHF. The CDR3 bases are TGCGCCAGCAGCCAAGTTGACAGGGTGGATCAGCCCCAGCATTTT.

Only a few counts were recorded for this clonotype. The rearrangement links TRBV7-9 to TRBJ2-7; TRBD1 might be the D (5 bases). This CDR3 contains 14 residues. V was clipped by 5 bases and J by 0 bases, with 11 bases between them. Germline values: CDR1 SEHNR, CDR2 FQNEAQ (reference sequence). This chain's CDR3 is CASSVAGRSYEQYF. The DNA of the CDR3 is TGTGCCAGCAGCGTCGCAGGGCGCTCCTACGAGCAGTACTTC.

This clonotype occurred a few times. At one end the junction does not follow the germline gene, possibly because of a read error. The V gene is TRBV7-3, the J gene TRBJ1-1, with unresolved D. Germline-derived CDR1 and CDR2 are SGHTA and FQGTGA. The CDR3 consists of 13 residues. CDR3 loop: CASRLTLNTEAFF. For the CDR3, the DNA is TGTGCCAGCAGATTAACTCTGAACACTGAAGCTTTCTTT.

CDR3 coding DNA: TGTGCCAGCAGTTTTCGACAGACGAACACCGGGGAGCTGTTTTTT. Its translation: CASSFRQTNTGELFF. The genes are TRBV12-3 or TRBV12-4 and TRBJ2-2, with D possibly TRBD1 on 5 matching bases. CDR3 length: 15 amino acids. The ends were cut back, 3 bases at V and 0 bases at J, with 8 bases in the middle.

In its sample, this clonotype was seen many times. V and J are TRBV3-1 and TRBJ2-2; no firm D call. The CDR3 extends over 15 amino acids. V lost 2 bases and J 2 bases, leaving 9 bases between the germline ends. Per germline, CDR1 LGHDT and CDR2 YNNKEL (reference sequence). The CDR3 DNA is TGTGCCAGCAGCCAACAACGAATAAACACCGGGGAGCTGTTTTTT. Amino acids: CASSQQRINTGELFF.

This clonotype was detected only a few times. V is TRBV11-2 and J is TRBJ2-1; perhaps TRBD1 as D (6 bases). The CDR3 has 16 amino acids. Germline V gives CDR1 SGHAT, CDR2 FQNNGV. The V gene lost 5 bases and the J gene lost 5 bases, with 19 bases spanning the gap. CDR3 protein: CASSLRTGTQNNEQFF. CDR3 in DNA: TGTGCCAGCAGCCTCCGCACCGGGACACAAAACAATGAGCAGTTCTTC. The full variable domain, completed using reference TRBV11-2 and TRBJ2-1, is EAGVAQSPRYKIIEKRQSVAFWCNPISGHATLYWYQQILGQGPKLLIQFQNNGVVDDSQLPKDRFSAERLKGVDSTLKIQPAKLEDSAVYLCASSLRTGTQNNEQFFGPGTRLTVL.

The chain couples TRBV20-1 to TRBJ2-7, with TRBD2 matching over 7 bases. Trimming at V came to 6 bases and at J to 7 bases, leaving 12 bases not matched to a gene. The germline V gene has CDR1 DFQATT and CDR2 SNEGSKA (reference sequence). The CDR3 spans 13 residues. CDR3 bases: TGCAGTGCCGGGGGAGGGGTCGTTAAGGAGCAGTACTTC. Translating gives CSAGGGVVKEQYF.

This clonotype was seen a few times. V is TRBV6-5 and J is TRBJ2-7; TRBD2 matches at 13 bases. The trim removed 6 bases at V and 3 bases at J, leaving 5 bases unmatched. From germline, CDR1 is MNHEY and CDR2 SVGAGI. CDR3 length: 15 residues. The CDR3 loop is CASRPGLAGVYEQYF. CDR3 nucleotide sequence: TGTGCCAGCAGACCCGGACTAGCGGGGGTCTACGAGCAGTACTTC.

This clonotype was counted between two and nine times. V gene TRBV2 combines with J gene TRBJ2-2, with no clear D. There are 14 residues in the CDR3. Looked up from germline, CDR1 is SNHLY and CDR2 is FYNNEI. V lost 7 bases, J lost 2 bases, and 11 bases lay in between. The CDR3 region is CASKAVLNTGELFF. CDR3 in DNA: TGTGCCAGCAAGGCGGTCCTAAACACCGGGGAGCTGTTTTTT.

This clonotype turned up a few times. The CDR3 nucleotides read TGTGCCAGCAGCCCCCCCGAGGGCGATACAGATACGCAGTATTTT. It codes for CASSPPEGDTDTQYF. The J gene is TRBJ2-3, the V gene TRBV13; TRBD2 is a possible D gene (5 bases). Trimming pared 5 bases from V and 3 bases from J, leaving 15 bases between. This CDR3 is built from 15 residues. Germline CDR1 and CDR2: PRHDT and FYEKMQ (reference sequence).

The rearrangement links TRBV7-9 to TRBJ2-3; 9 bases match TRBD1. Germline V gene lookup returns CDR1 SEHNR and CDR2 FQNEAQ (reference sequence). This CDR3 has 16 amino acids. V was pared by 5 bases and J by 4 bases, with 10 bases of the junction left unmatched. The CDR3 nucleotides are TGTGCCAGCAGCCCAGGAAGGACAGGGGAAGCAGATACGCAGTATTTT. Its protein product is CASSPGRTGEADTQYF.

J is TRBJ1-2 and V is TRBV9, with D unclear. Trimming left V 0 bases short and J 3 bases short, with 3 bases between. The CDR3 has 12 residues. The germline V gene encodes CDR1 SGDLS and CDR2 YYNGEE. The chain's CDR3 is CASSVGHYGYTF. The CDR3 nucleotides are TGTGCCAGCAGCGTAGGACACTATGGCTACACCTTC.

Many counts were recorded for this clonotype. In DNA form, the CDR3 reads TGTGCCAGCAGCTTAGCGCGGGGGGGAGATACGCAGTATTTT. It codes for CASSLARGGDTQYF. The chain links TRBV7-2 to TRBJ2-3, with TRBD2 identical over 9 bases. The CDR3 totals 14 residues. The germline V gene has CDR1 SGHTA and CDR2 FQGNSA. Trimming cost V 0 bases and J 5 bases; bases outside gene matches: 0.

This clonotype has more than one count but fewer than ten. The V call is TRBV4-1, the J call TRBJ2-3, with 12 bases identical to TRBD2. In germline, CDR1 is MGHRA, CDR2 YSYEKL. V dropped 5 bases and J dropped 5; count of bases not matched to a gene: 8. CDR3 length equals 16 residues. The CDR3 DNA reads TGCGCCAGCAGCTTCGGACTAGCGGGACTTAGAGATACGCAGTATTTT. Protein sequence: CASSFGLAGLRDTQYF.